This T cell receptor beta chain is from a study of T cell repertoires in aging, cancer and after chemotherapy. For the study at large: Patients with chronic lymphocytic leukemia were sampled before and after fludarabine- or bendamustine-based chemotherapy. The whole study produced a dataset of several million TCR reads.

Multiplex touch-down PCR with TRB-A/B primers amplified rearranged V-D-J TRB sequences. MiXCR, run by TCRdb on the multiplex PCR reads, gives a single entry per CDR3 protein. The sample carries 5,000 to 5,500 distinct CDR3 sequences, 44% recorded once. Study outcomes and limitations: Hematological cancer patients had lymphoid organ infiltration that may impair thymic emigration or T cell expansion.

Points on this clonotype: The antigen remains undetermined.

The CDR3 is 14 amino acids. Germline V CDR1 and CDR2: GTSNPN, SVGIG (reference sequence). Trimming took off 4 bases at V and 3 bases at J, with 15 bases between the two ends. TCR beta rearrangements were amplified from peripheral blood genomic DNA. The gene calls are TRBV30 and TRBJ1-2; no definite D call. Material: blood. This sequence was found in a human donor with a blood cancer. The CDR3 DNA reads TGTGCCTGGAACTCGGGAAAGTCCGACTATGGCTACACCTTC. It translates to CAWNSGKSDYGYTF.